These T cell receptor beta chains were read from a single sample in a study of T cells in Graves' hyperthyroidism and ophthalmopathy. TCRdb used MiXCR to reprocess the multiplex PCR reads, holding one entry per CDR3 protein. The sample comprises about 700,000 distinct CDR3 sequences, 13% to 15% of which are singletons, and 10% rests with the top ten. What was sequenced was blood. The source of these receptors is a woman between 18 and 29 years old with Graves' hyperthyroidism. Each CDR3 is given with its conserved first and last residue. The listing skips clone size in some rows; elsewhere it reads once, few, many or a size class.

v_gene: TRBV5-1
abundance: many
j_gene: TRBJ1-5
CDR3aa: CASSLPRQSDQPQHF

v_gene: TRBV18
abundance: NA
j_gene: TRBJ2-5
CDR3aa: CASSMYQETRYF

v_gene: TRBV30
abundance: many
j_gene: TRBJ2-1
CDR3aa: CAWSVRDKQFF

v_gene: TRBV11-2
abundance: many
j_gene: TRBJ2-1
CDR3aa: CASSQLAGRSIYNEQFF

v_gene: TRBV4-1
abundance: few
j_gene: TRBJ2-3
CDR3aa: CASSRVPGRELPDTQYF

v_gene: TRBV20-1
abundance: many
j_gene: TRBJ1-1
CDR3aa: CSARTQGTPEAFF

v_gene: TRBV7-2
abundance: NA
j_gene: TRBJ2-5
CDR3aa: CASSPALAGGGETQYF

v_gene: TRBV13
abundance: NA
j_gene: TRBJ2-5
CDR3aa: CASSLAQAETQYF

v_gene: TRBV5-6
abundance: few
j_gene: TRBJ2-1
CDR3aa: CASSLGGSLPAEQFF

v_gene: TRBV11-2
abundance: many
j_gene: TRBJ1-2
CDR3aa: CASSSPGGGLFGYTF

v_gene: TRBV18
abundance: many
j_gene: TRBJ1-1
CDR3aa: CASTWTANTEAFF

v_gene: TRBV12-3/TRBV12-4
abundance: NA
j_gene: TRBJ2-7
CDR3aa: CASSLSWSRAGEQYF

v_gene: TRBV20-1
abundance: NA
j_gene: TRBJ2-7
CDR3aa: CSARPGLATYEQYF

v_gene: TRBV7-2
abundance: many
j_gene: TRBJ2-3
CDR3aa: CASSAAPSSTDTQYF

v_gene: TRBV11-2
abundance: many
j_gene: TRBJ2-3
CDR3aa: CASVLLGGNTQYF

v_gene: TRBV19
abundance: few
j_gene: TRBJ2-1
CDR3aa: CASSPKARPYNEQFF

v_gene: TRBV15
abundance: NA
j_gene: TRBJ1-5
CDR3aa: CATSKARGPWPQHF

v_gene: TRBV6-5
abundance: few
j_gene: TRBJ1-6
CDR3aa: CASSYGWRDRSPLHF

v_gene: TRBV20-1
abundance: many
j_gene: TRBJ2-7
CDR3aa: CSARRDDYEQYF

v_gene: TRBV9
abundance: NA
j_gene: TRBJ1-3
CDR3aa: CASSFRPGSGNTIYF

v_gene: TRBV30
abundance: many
j_gene: TRBJ2-1
CDR3aa: CARYSMADNEQFF

v_gene: TRBV6-1
abundance: NA
j_gene: TRBJ1-6
CDR3aa: CASRAKRSGGSPLHF

v_gene: TRBV7-9
abundance: NA
j_gene: TRBJ2-6
CDR3aa: CASSFLAGGVFSGANVLTF

v_gene: TRBV2
abundance: few
j_gene: TRBJ2-7
CDR3aa: CASSWDYEQYF

v_gene: TRBV7-3
abundance: NA
j_gene: TRBJ2-1
CDR3aa: CASSLWASGSARSNEQFF

v_gene: TRBV11-1
abundance: few
j_gene: TRBJ2-7
CDR3aa: CASSLESNRFANYEQYF

v_gene: TRBV27
abundance: NA
j_gene: TRBJ2-6
CDR3aa: CASSYKGKAGANVLTF

v_gene: TRBV4-2
abundance: few
j_gene: TRBJ2-5
CDR3aa: CASSQLGDQETQYF

v_gene: TRBV20-1
abundance: many
j_gene: TRBJ2-7
CDR3aa: CSASPLGKSALSREQYF

v_gene: TRBV5-8
abundance: NA
j_gene: TRBJ1-1
CDR3aa: CASSNRVKVGEAFF

v_gene: TRBV6-2/TRBV6-3
abundance: many
j_gene: TRBJ2-7
CDR3aa: CASSYGAGYEQYF

v_gene: TRBV7-2
abundance: NA
j_gene: TRBJ2-1
CDR3aa: CASSQDGDSHNEQFF

v_gene: TRBV30
abundance: few
j_gene: TRBJ1-1
CDR3aa: CAWSREQEAFF

v_gene: TRBV7-9
abundance: few
j_gene: TRBJ2-1
CDR3aa: CASSLPSGNYNEQFF

v_gene: TRBV7-2
abundance: many
j_gene: TRBJ2-7
CDR3aa: CASSLQPGSRGEQYF

v_gene: TRBV6-2/TRBV6-3
abundance: many
j_gene: TRBJ2-7
CDR3aa: CASSYRGLAGGFYHEQYF

v_gene: TRBV10-3
abundance: many
j_gene: TRBJ2-7
CDR3aa: CAIAEGTTLSYEQYF

v_gene: TRBV9
abundance: NA
j_gene: TRBJ2-1
CDR3aa: CASSTATSGGEQFF

v_gene: TRBV6-1
abundance: NA
j_gene: TRBJ1-2
CDR3aa: CASSGPTTGYTF

v_gene: TRBV29-1
abundance: NA
j_gene: TRBJ2-1
CDR3aa: CSVEEVYNEQFF

v_gene: TRBV6-1
abundance: few
j_gene: TRBJ1-1
CDR3aa: CASSEVGGAGAFF